Below, 20 T cell receptor beta chains from the same sample are listed, as sequenced in a study of T cells in Graves' hyperthyroidism and ophthalmopathy. Amplified TCR beta CDR3 regions came from RNA transcripts. During a first-round RT-PCR of the TCR CDR3, the HTBI primer set was used. A single record per CDR3 protein comes from TCRdb applying MiXCR to the multiplex PCR reads. This sample has around 420,000 distinct CDR3 sequences, with approximately 14% found just once. The material sequenced was blood. Receptor source: a woman aged 18 to 35 with Graves' hyperthyroidism.

This clonotype appeared many times. The chain is built from TRBV20-1 and TRBJ1-2; no reliable D call. CDR1 DFQATT and CDR2 SNEGSKA come from the germline V gene (reference sequence). V lost 1 base to trimming and J lost 5 bases, with 11 bases between them. The CDR3 is 13 residues long. The CDR3 protein is CSARATQGYGYTF. DNA for the CDR3: TGCAGTGCTAGAGCCACTCAAGGGTATGGCTACACCTTC.

The rearrangement uses TRBV7-9 and TRBJ2-7; D may match TRBD1 or TRBD2 (6 bases each). In germline, CDR1 is SEHNR, CDR2 FQNEAQ (reference sequence). The CDR3 covers 13 residues. Trimming took off 8 bases at V and 5 bases at J, with 16 bases between the two ends. The CDR3 here is CASALGGFHEQYF. The CDR3 coding sequence is TGTGCCAGCGCCCTAGGGGGGTTCCACGAGCAGTACTTC.

The chain joins TRBV7-6 to TRBJ1-6, with TRBD1 identical over 9 bases. Germline CDR1 SGHVS, CDR2 FNYEAQ. The CDR3 consists of 15 residues. V shed 5 bases, J shed 7 bases, and the junction held 6 bases outside the gene matches. The CDR3 nucleotides are TGTGCCAGCAGCATACAGGGGGCCCAGAATTCACCCCTCCACTTT. This gives the protein CASSIQGAQNSPLHF.

The table lists this clonotype with many counts. CDR3 loop: CASSFLGVTEAFF. The CDR3 DNA sequence: TGTGCCAGCAGTTTCCTGGGAGTCACTGAAGCTTTCTTT. The chain joins TRBV12-3 or TRBV12-4 to TRBJ1-1; no clear D. Trimming took 3 bases from V and 4 from J, leaving 9 bases between them. The length of the CDR3 is 13 residues.

The V and J genes are TRBV6-2 or TRBV6-3 and TRBJ1-2; D is ambiguous. This CDR3 region has 14 residues. V shed 2 bases and J shed 2 bases, with 9 bases lying between them. Germline values: CDR1 MNHEY, CDR2 SVGEGT. The CDR3 bases are TGTGCCAGCAGTTACGTCCCGCCCAACTATGGCTACACCTTC. It codes for CASSYVPPNYGYTF.

Points on this clonotype: The missing conserved phenylalanine or tryptophan at the end of this CDR3 makes a read error likely. The chain carries TRBV4-3 and TRBJ2-3; D uncertain. The CDR3 length is 15 residues. Trimming shortened V by 5 bases and J by 0 bases, and 12 bases separated the two germline ends. Per the germline V gene, CDR1 is LGHNA and CDR2 is YSLEER. The CDR3 bases are TGCGCCAGCAGCTTCACAGACACTAGCACAGATACGCAGTATGTT. Its translation is CASSFTDTSTDTQYV.

In this sample, this clonotype turned up many times. The genes are TRBV11-2 and TRBJ1-1; no reliable D call. The CDR3 contains 12 residues. The germline V gene has CDR1 SGHAT and CDR2 FQNNGV. The V end lost 3 bases, the J end lost 6 bases, and 8 bases lay between the germline ends. As DNA, the CDR3 is TGTGCCAGCAGCTTTTTGGTTGCTGAAGCTTTCTTT. Amino acid sequence: CASSFLVAEAFF.

The chain employs TRBV6-2 or TRBV6-3 and TRBJ1-2; D is perhaps TRBD1 (5 bases). CDR1 and CDR2 (germline): MNHEY, SVGEGT. The CDR3 consists of 12 residues. V lost 9 bases, J lost 5 bases, and 13 bases lay in between. Written as DNA, the CDR3 is TGTGCCAGTCGGGACTTCCGGTATGGCTACACCTTC. It codes for CASRDFRYGYTF.

This clonotype was seen ten or more times. The chain carries TRBV12-3 or TRBV12-4 and TRBJ2-7, with a weak D call TRBD2 (5 bases). CDR3 length: 17 amino acids. V was pared by 2 bases and J by 0 bases, with 17 bases between. CDR3: CASSLTRTVAGSYEQYF. The CDR3 DNA reads TGTGCCAGCAGTTTAACCAGGACTGTGGCGGGCTCCTACGAGCAGTACTTC.

V and J are TRBV19 and TRBJ1-5; D not certain. The CDR3 extends over 12 amino acids. The germline V and J ends were trimmed by 7 bases and 3 bases, with 7 bases remaining between them. Germline V gene sequence: CDR1 LNHDA, CDR2 SQIVND (reference sequence). CDR3 residues: CASTKPNQPQHF. The DNA for the CDR3 is TGTGCCAGTACTAAACCCAATCAGCCCCAGCATTTT.

This clonotype was found many times. V usage is TRBV5-1 and J usage is TRBJ1-1; D is unclear. This CDR3 contains 13 residues. V lost 1 base to trimming and J lost 5 bases, with 9 bases between them. CDR1 is SGHRS and CDR2 is YFSETQ in the germline V gene. The CDR3 loop is CASSLFFRTEAFF. In DNA, the CDR3 is TGCGCCAGCAGCTTGTTTTTTAGAACTGAAGCTTTCTTT.

This clonotype was counted between two and nine times. The V and J genes are TRBV6-5 and TRBJ2-1, with no clear D. The length of the CDR3 is 15 residues. Trimming removed 2 bases at V and 7 bases at J, with 15 bases between. CDR1 MNHEY and CDR2 SVGAGI come from the germline V gene. CDR3 in DNA: TGTGCCAGCAGTTACAATCCTTTGAGGTTGAATGAGCAGTTCTTC. Translated, it gives CASSYNPLRLNEQFF.

The J gene is TRBJ1-5, the V gene TRBV20-1; 7 bases fit TRBD1. Trimming at V came to 7 bases and at J to 5 bases, leaving 17 bases not matched to a gene. Germline CDR1 and CDR2: DFQATT and SNEGSKA (reference sequence). This CDR3 is 16 amino acids long. The CDR3 DNA follows: TGCAGTGTTCAAGAAACGACAGGGTCCCTCTATCAGCCCCAGCATTTT. Protein product: CSVQETTGSLYQPQHF.

This clonotype was detected a few times. At one of its ends the junction is not consistent with the germline gene, which may arise from a read error. The chain combines TRBV13 with TRBJ1-4; unclear D gene. CDR3 length equals 16 residues. CDR1 and CDR2 (germline): PRHDT, FYEKMQ (reference sequence). CDR3 nucleotide sequence: TGTGCCAGCAGCCTAGGGCCTGGCGGGGAGAAAGAAAAACTGTTTTTT. As protein: CASSLGPGGEKEKLFF.

The CDR3 coding sequence is TGTGCCACAAAAGAAGGACCGAGCACCGGGGAGCTGTTTTTT. This sequence encodes CATKEGPSTGELFF. V usage is TRBV24-1 and J usage is TRBJ2-2; D uncertain. V was trimmed by 10 bases and J by 4 bases, leaving 15 bases between them. Germline V gene lookup returns CDR1 KGHDR and CDR2 SFDVKD. The length of the CDR3 is 14 residues.

This clonotype was seen only a few times. CDR3 amino acids: CASSSGLAGGGDTDTQYF. The CDR3 nucleotides read TGCGCCAGCAGCTCGGGACTAGCGGGGGGCGGGGACACAGATACGCAGTATTTT. The V gene is TRBV5-1, the J gene TRBJ2-3; 15 nucleotides align to TRBD2. Trimming removed 3 bases from V and 2 bases from J; junction bases left unmatched: 7. Looked up from germline, CDR1 is SGHRS and CDR2 is YFSETQ. The CDR3 totals 18 residues.

This clonotype was found a few times. V and J are TRBV4-3 and TRBJ1-2; the match to TRBD1 covers 10 bases. Per germline, CDR1 LGHNA and CDR2 YSLEER. The CDR3 spans 16 residues. The V segment lost 0 bases and the J segment 4 bases; nucleotides outside the gene matches: 5. The DNA of the CDR3 is TGCGCCAGCAGCCAAGATGGGGACAGGGGCATCTATGGCTACACCTTC. It codes for CASSQDGDRGIYGYTF.

This clonotype occurred many times. This chain joins TRBV6-6 and TRBJ2-5, with 12 positions matching TRBD2. J gave up 3 bases and V 0 bases, and 5 bases lay outside the gene matches. From germline, CDR1 is MNHNY and CDR2 SVGAGI (reference sequence). CDR3 size: 17 residues. The CDR3, as DNA: TGTGCCAGCAGTTACTCCGCTAGCGGGAGGGCTGAAGAGACCCAGTACTTC. Amino acids: CASSYSASGRAEETQYF.

This clonotype was observed many times. The chain joins TRBV24-1 to TRBJ2-1, with TRBD1 identical over 7 bases. Germline CDR1 and CDR2: KGHDR and SFDVKD. The length of the CDR3 is 17 residues. V shed 4 bases and J 0 bases; nucleotides not matched to a gene: 8. DNA for the CDR3: TGTGCCACCAGTGACCAGCAAGGGGACAGCTCCTACAATGAGCAGTTCTTC. Translation gives CATSDQQGDSSYNEQFF.

The chain carries TRBV19 and TRBJ2-2; D possibly uses TRBD1 or TRBD2 (5 bases each). Trimming removed 6 bases at V and 0 bases at J, with 14 bases between. The germline CDR1 and CDR2 sequences are LNHDA and SQIVND (reference sequence). There are 16 residues in the CDR3. The CDR3 sequence is CASRLDVGANTGELFF. The CDR3 DNA reads as TGTGCCAGTAGACTCGATGTGGGGGCGAACACCGGGGAGCTGTTTTTT. Full variable domain (missing parts from reference TRBV19 and TRBJ2-2): DGGITQSPKYLFRKEGQNVTLSCEQNLNHDAMYWYRQDPGQGLRLIYYSQIVNDFQKGDIAEGYSVSREKKESFPLTVTSAQKNPTAFYLCASRLDVGANTGELFFGEGSRLTVL.